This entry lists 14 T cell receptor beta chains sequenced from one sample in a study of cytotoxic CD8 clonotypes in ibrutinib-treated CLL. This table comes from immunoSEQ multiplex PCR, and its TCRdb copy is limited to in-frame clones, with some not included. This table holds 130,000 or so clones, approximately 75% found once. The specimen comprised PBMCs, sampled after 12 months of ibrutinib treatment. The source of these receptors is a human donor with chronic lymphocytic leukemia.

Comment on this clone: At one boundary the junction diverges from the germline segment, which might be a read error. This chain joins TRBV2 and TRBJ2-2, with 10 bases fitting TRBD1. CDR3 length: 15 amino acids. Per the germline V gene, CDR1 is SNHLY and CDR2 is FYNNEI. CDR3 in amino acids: CAQQGQGLFSGELFF. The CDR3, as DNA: TGCGCTCAACAGGGACAGGGGCTCTTTTCCGGGGAGCTGTTTTTT.

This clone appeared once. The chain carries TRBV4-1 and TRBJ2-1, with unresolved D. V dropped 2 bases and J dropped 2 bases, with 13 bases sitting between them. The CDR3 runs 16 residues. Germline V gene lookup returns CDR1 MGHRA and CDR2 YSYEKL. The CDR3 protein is CASSQPTGHTYNEQFF. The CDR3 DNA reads TGCGCCAGCAGCCAACCTACGGGTCATACCTACAATGAGCAGTTCTTC.

The CDR3 spells CASSTAVYNEQFF. The CDR3 DNA reads as TGTGCCAGCAGTACGGCGGTCTACAATGAGCAGTTCTTC. This sequence joins TRBV7-2 and TRBJ2-1; D unresolved. The CDR3 totals 13 residues. V was cut by 6 bases and J by 3 bases, with 9 bases left in between. CDR1 and CDR2 (germline): SGHTA, FQGNSA. The full variable domain, its missing parts supplied by reference TRBV7-2 and TRBJ2-1, is GAGVSQSPSNKVTEKGKDVELRCDPISGHTALYWYRQSLGQGLEFLIYFQGNSAPDKSGLPSDRFSAERTGGSVSTLTIQRTQQEDSAVYLCASSTAVYNEQFFGPGTRLTVL.

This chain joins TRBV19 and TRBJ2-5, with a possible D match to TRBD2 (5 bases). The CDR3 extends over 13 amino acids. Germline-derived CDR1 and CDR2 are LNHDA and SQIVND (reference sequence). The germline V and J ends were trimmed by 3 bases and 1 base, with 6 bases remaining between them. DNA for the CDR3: TGTGCCAGTAGTATGACTATCCAAGAGACCCAGTACTTC. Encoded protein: CASSMTIQETQYF.

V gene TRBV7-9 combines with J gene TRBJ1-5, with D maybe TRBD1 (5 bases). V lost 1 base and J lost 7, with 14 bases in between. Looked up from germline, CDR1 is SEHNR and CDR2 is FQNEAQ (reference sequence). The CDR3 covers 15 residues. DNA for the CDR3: TGTGCCAGCAGCTTAGATGGTTCAGGGAACCAGCCCCAGCATTTT. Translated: CASSLDGSGNQPQHF.

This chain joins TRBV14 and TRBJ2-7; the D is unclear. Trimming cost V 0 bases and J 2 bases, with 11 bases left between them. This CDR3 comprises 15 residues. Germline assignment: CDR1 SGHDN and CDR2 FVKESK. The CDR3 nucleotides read TGTGCCAGCAGCCAAGAGTACAATTCAGCCTACGAGCAGTACTTC. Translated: CASSQEYNSAYEQYF.

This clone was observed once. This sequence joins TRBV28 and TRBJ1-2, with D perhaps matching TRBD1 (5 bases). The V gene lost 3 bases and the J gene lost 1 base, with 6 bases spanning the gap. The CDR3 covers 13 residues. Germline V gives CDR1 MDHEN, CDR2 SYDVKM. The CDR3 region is CASSLGVNYGYTF. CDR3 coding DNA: TGTGCCAGCAGTTTGGGGGTTAACTATGGCTACACCTTC.

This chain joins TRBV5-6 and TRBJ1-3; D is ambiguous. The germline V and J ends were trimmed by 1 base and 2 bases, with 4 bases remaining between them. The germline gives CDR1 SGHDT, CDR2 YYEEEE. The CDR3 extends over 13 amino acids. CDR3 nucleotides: TGTGCCAGCAGCTTGTCGGCTGGAAACACCATATATTTT. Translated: CASSLSAGNTIYF.

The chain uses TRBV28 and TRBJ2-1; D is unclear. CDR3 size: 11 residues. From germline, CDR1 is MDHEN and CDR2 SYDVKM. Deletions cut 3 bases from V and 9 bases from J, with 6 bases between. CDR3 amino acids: CASSFAGEQFF. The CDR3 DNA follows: TGTGCCAGCAGTTTTGCCGGTGAGCAGTTCTTC.

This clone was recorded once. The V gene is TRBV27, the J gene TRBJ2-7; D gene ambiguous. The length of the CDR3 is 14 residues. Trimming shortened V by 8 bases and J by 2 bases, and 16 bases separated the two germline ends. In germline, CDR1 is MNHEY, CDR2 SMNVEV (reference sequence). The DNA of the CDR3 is TGTGCCAGCTTCTCCGGGCTAACCCCCTACGAGCAGTACTTC. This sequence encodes CASFSGLTPYEQYF.

The CDR3 DNA is TGCGCCAGCAGCGTACAGCAGGGTTTAATCACACAAGCCGAGCAGTACTTC. As protein: CASSVQQGLITQAEQYF. This chain uses TRBV5-1 with TRBJ2-7, with a tentative D call TRBD1 (5 bases). The V gene's germline CDR1 is SGHRS and CDR2 YFSETQ. Trimming shortened V by 4 bases and J by 6 bases, and 26 bases separated the two germline ends. The CDR3 length is 17 residues.

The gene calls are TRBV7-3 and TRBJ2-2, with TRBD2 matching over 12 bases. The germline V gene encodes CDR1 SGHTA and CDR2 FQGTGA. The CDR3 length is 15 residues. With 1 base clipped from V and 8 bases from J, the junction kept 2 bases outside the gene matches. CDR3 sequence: CASSLRLAGAGELFF. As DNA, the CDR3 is TGTGCCAGCAGCTTAAGACTAGCGGGAGCTGGGGAGCTGTTTTTT.

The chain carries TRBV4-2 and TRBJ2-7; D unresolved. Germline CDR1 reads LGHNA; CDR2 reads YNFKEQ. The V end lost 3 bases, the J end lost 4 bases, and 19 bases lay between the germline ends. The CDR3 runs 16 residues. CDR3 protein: CASSHPHLGLKYEQYF. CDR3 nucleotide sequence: TGTGCCAGCAGCCATCCCCACCTAGGGTTAAAGTACGAGCAGTACTTC.

The CDR3 is CASSVVGGGYEQYF. For the CDR3, the DNA is TGTGCCAGCAGCGTAGTCGGGGGAGGATACGAGCAGTACTTC. V and J are TRBV9 and TRBJ2-7; maybe TRBD2 (6 bases). The germline CDR1 and CDR2 sequences are SGDLS and YYNGEE. The CDR3 is 14 amino acids. V was trimmed by 0 bases and J by 4 bases, leaving 11 bases between them.